The 30 T cell receptor beta chains below were found in one sample sequenced in a study of cytomegalovirus exposure and HLA in healthy donors. TCRdb keeps only in-frame clones here, not all; method: immunoSEQ multiplex PCR. This sample carries about 130,000 clones, 94% of them seen once, and the ten largest clones take 1.5% to 2%. The specimen sequenced was PBMCs. Receptors originate from a man younger than 30 in good health and CMV-seropositive.

The chain recombines TRBV7-3 with TRBJ1-6; D gene uncertain. The germline V and J ends were trimmed by 1 base and 7 bases, with 11 bases remaining between them. Germline V gene data show CDR1 as SGHTA and CDR2 as FQGTGA. This CDR3 contains 15 residues. The CDR3 loop reads CASSLNGGVNSPLHF. Written as DNA, the CDR3 is TGTGCCAGCAGCTTAAACGGCGGCGTGAATTCACCCCTCCACTTT. Supplemented by reference TRBV7-3 and TRBJ1-6, the full variable domain reads GAGVSQTPSNKVTEKGKYVELRCDPISGHTALYWYRQSLGQGPEFLIYFQGTGAADDSGLPNDRFFAVRPEGSVSTLKIQRTERGDSAVYLCASSLNGGVNSPLHFGNGTRLTVT.

The gene calls are TRBV11-3 and TRBJ2-1; 8 nucleotides align to TRBD2. The V and J ends lost 5 bases and 2 bases, in that order; junction bases with no gene match: 5. The germline V gene has CDR1 SGHNT and CDR2 YENEEA. This CDR3 spans 15 amino acids. The CDR3: CASSREGLAYNEQFF. The CDR3 DNA reads TGTGCCAGCAGCCGGGAGGGCCTAGCCTACAATGAGCAGTTCTTC. The variable domain in full, with the rest retrieved from reference TRBV11-3 and TRBJ2-1, is EAGVVQSPRYKIIEKKQPVAFWCNPISGHNTLYWYLQNLGQGPELLIRYENEEAVDDSQLPKDRFSAERLKGVDSTLKIQPAELGDSAVYLCASSREGLAYNEQFFGPGTRLTVL.

In this sample, this clone turned up a few times. The rearrangement links TRBV19 to TRBJ1-4; 8 nucleotides match TRBD1. The trim removed 7 bases at V and 4 bases at J, leaving 8 bases unmatched. The CDR3 is made up of 15 amino acids. CDR1 is LNHDA, CDR2 SQIVND, per germline (reference sequence). The CDR3 DNA reads TGTGCCAGTACTATCTACAGGGGGGGTAATGAAAAACTGTTTTTT. Its protein product is CASTIYRGGNEKLFF.

The V gene is TRBV5-1, the J gene TRBJ2-7; D gene uncertain. This CDR3 contains 14 residues. V dropped 1 base and J dropped 2 bases, with 10 bases sitting between them. The V gene's germline CDR1 is SGHRS and CDR2 YFSETQ. The DNA of the CDR3 is TGCGCCAGCAGCTTGCTAGGTGAAACCTACGAGCAGTACTTC. It yields the protein CASSLLGETYEQYF.

V gene TRBV5-1 combines with J gene TRBJ1-2, with 8 positions matching TRBD1. Germline values: CDR1 SGHRS, CDR2 YFSETQ. This CDR3 is 16 amino acids long. The junction had 15 bases not matched to a gene; V was cut back by 4 bases and J by 7 bases. The CDR3 loop is CASSPDGRQGAVGYTF. The CDR3 region has the DNA TGCGCCAGCAGCCCCGACGGGCGGCAGGGGGCGGTTGGCTACACCTTC.

This rearrangement joins TRBV4-1 to TRBJ2-7, with 11 bases fitting TRBD2. Per germline, CDR1 MGHRA and CDR2 YSYEKL. The CDR3 extends over 15 amino acids. The V gene end was trimmed by 3 bases and the J gene end by 7 bases; junction bases not matched to a gene: 8. CDR3 residues: CASSHSSGRTWEQYF. In nucleotides, the CDR3 is TGCGCCAGCAGCCACTCTAGCGGGAGGACTTGGGAGCAGTACTTC.

CDR3 nucleotides: TGTGCCAGCAGCTTGGCAATCGGGACAGTTTCACGACGGGAAGCTTTCTTT. Protein: CASSLAIGTVSRREAFF. The chain combines TRBV11-2 with TRBJ1-1, with 7 positions matching TRBD1. This CDR3 spans 17 amino acids. Looked up from germline, CDR1 is SGHAT and CDR2 is FQNNGV. The junction had 18 bases not matched to a gene; V was cut back by 3 bases and J by 8 bases.

The chain links TRBV28 to TRBJ1-2, with 10 positions matching TRBD1. V shed 1 base, J shed 4 bases, and the junction held 3 bases outside the gene matches. Germline-derived CDR1 and CDR2 are MDHEN and SYDVKM. This CDR3 is 15 amino acids long. The CDR3 DNA reads as TGTGCCAGCAGTTTATATGGGACAGGGGCCTATGGCTACACCTTC. Its translation: CASSLYGTGAYGYTF.

The chain couples TRBV9 to TRBJ1-1; D may be TRBD1 (5 bases). Trimming cost V 2 bases and J 3 bases, with 8 bases left between them. The CDR3 runs 13 residues. Germline loops: CDR1 SGDLS, CDR2 YYNGEE. Written as DNA, the CDR3 is TGTGCCAGCAGCGTTGACAGTTACACTGAAGCTTTCTTT. As protein: CASSVDSYTEAFF.

This chain uses TRBV4-1 with TRBJ2-3; 12 bases are shared with TRBD2. The length of the CDR3 is 18 residues. Looked up from germline, CDR1 is MGHRA and CDR2 is YSYEKL. Trimming at V came to 2 bases and at J to 4 bases, leaving 10 bases not matched to a gene. CDR3 in amino acids: CASSQRLAGGPSADTQYF. The CDR3 region has the DNA TGCGCCAGCAGCCAAAGGCTAGCGGGAGGGCCCTCTGCAGATACGCAGTATTTT.

The V and J genes are TRBV5-1 and TRBJ2-5; maybe TRBD2 (6 bases). The CDR3 totals 14 residues. The V gene lost 0 bases and the J gene lost 2 bases, with 8 bases spanning the gap. Germline V gives CDR1 SGHRS, CDR2 YFSETQ. The CDR3 region has the DNA TGCGCCAGCAGCTTGGAGGGAGGTCAAGAGACCCAGTACTTC. This codes for CASSLEGGQETQYF.

The chain uses TRBV9 and TRBJ2-3, with 8 bases identical to TRBD2. Looked up from germline, CDR1 is SGDLS and CDR2 is YYNGEE. This CDR3 has 16 residues. The V and J ends lost 0 bases and 3 bases, in that order; junction bases with no gene match: 6. The CDR3 reads CASSVASTSGTDTQYF. CDR3 bases: TGTGCCAGCAGCGTAGCGAGTACTAGCGGTACAGATACGCAGTATTTT.

This clone has just one count. The V gene is TRBV2, the J gene TRBJ2-5, with a weak D call TRBD2 (5 bases). This CDR3 is 11 amino acids long. CDR1 is SNHLY, CDR2 FYNNEI, per germline. The V gene lost 11 bases and the J gene lost 7 bases, with 14 bases spanning the gap. DNA for the CDR3: TGTGCCGGAGGAACCTTGGTGACCCAGTACTTC. It codes for CAGGTLVTQYF.

This chain connects TRBV5-1 to TRBJ2-7, with 13 bases fitting TRBD2. Trimming cost V 4 bases and J 5 bases; bases outside gene matches: 6. Germline V gene sequence: CDR1 SGHRS, CDR2 YFSETQ. The CDR3 loop spans 15 amino acids. The CDR3 sequence: CASSRTSGSENEQYF. The DNA for the CDR3 is TGCGCCAGCAGCCGGACTAGCGGGAGTGAGAACGAGCAGTACTTC.

The chain has TRBV5-1 and TRBJ2-7; 9 bases are shared with TRBD2. The length of the CDR3 is 17 residues. The ends lost 0 bases at V and 2 bases at J; junction bases unmatched: 9. Germline assignment: CDR1 SGHRS and CDR2 YFSETQ. CDR3 sequence: CASSLGPGAGGPYEQYF. The CDR3, as DNA: TGCGCCAGCAGCTTGGGCCCTGGGGCGGGAGGGCCCTACGAGCAGTACTTC.

V usage is TRBV6-6 and J usage is TRBJ2-1, with 7 bases aligning to TRBD2. The junction had 8 bases not matched to a gene; V was cut back by 11 bases and J by 1 base. This CDR3 is 14 amino acids long. CDR1 is MNHNY and CDR2 is SVGAGI in the germline V gene (reference sequence). CDR3 coding DNA: TGTGCCTCCCGATCTAGCGGATCCTACAATGAGCAGTTCTTC. This encodes CASRSSGSYNEQFF.

The V gene is TRBV4-1, the J gene TRBJ2-3, with 9 bases matching TRBD2. This CDR3 is built from 13 residues. CDR1 is MGHRA and CDR2 is YSYEKL in the germline V gene. V trimming: 9 bases; J trimming: 2 bases; junction bases outside the gene matches: 3. CDR3 DNA: TGCGCCAGTACTAGCGGGTTCACAGATACGCAGTATTTT. It codes for CASTSGFTDTQYF.

The chain has TRBV11-2 and TRBJ2-1; TRBD1 agrees at 9 bases. From germline, CDR1 is SGHAT and CDR2 FQNNGV. The trim removed 8 bases at V and 8 bases at J, leaving 22 bases unmatched. The CDR3 contains 18 residues. The CDR3 region is CASQPGQGAGYVKDEQFF. Written as DNA, the CDR3 is TGTGCCAGCCAACCGGGACAGGGAGCCGGCTACGTTAAGGATGAGCAGTTCTTC.

This chain uses TRBV10-3 with TRBJ2-5, with D perhaps matching TRBD1 (6 bases). CDR3 length: 15 amino acids. Germline CDR1 and CDR2: ENHRY and SYGVKD. V was clipped by 6 bases and J by 5 bases, with 19 bases between them. The CDR3: CAIRPTLDSPETQYF. DNA for the CDR3: TGTGCCATCAGGCCAACGTTGGACAGTCCGGAGACCCAGTACTTC.

The CDR3 reads CASSEPLQGTYEQYF. CDR3 nucleotide sequence: TGTGCCAGCAGTGAACCTCTACAGGGGACCTACGAGCAGTACTTC. The genes are TRBV6-1 and TRBJ2-7, with 7 bases fitting TRBD1. CDR1 is MNHNS and CDR2 is SASEGT in the germline V gene. The CDR3 extends over 15 amino acids. Trimming took 2 bases from V and 2 from J; bases not matched to a gene: 6.

The CDR3 region has the DNA TGTGCCAGCAGCTTAGGCAGGGGGCGCCCGGACACTGAAGCTTTCTTT. Its translation: CASSLGRGRPDTEAFF. The V gene is TRBV13, the J gene TRBJ1-1, with 8 bases identical to TRBD1. This CDR3 spans 16 amino acids. V was pared by 0 bases and J by 3 bases, with 6 bases of the junction left unmatched. From germline, CDR1 is PRHDT and CDR2 FYEKMQ (reference sequence).

This chain uses TRBV27 with TRBJ2-7; 8 positions agree with TRBD2. With 3 bases clipped from V and 5 bases from J, the junction kept 12 bases outside the gene matches. Per germline, CDR1 MNHEY and CDR2 SMNVEV (reference sequence). The CDR3 runs 16 residues. CDR3 nucleotides: TGTGCCAGCAGTTTTACGGGGCGGGAGGTCAGCAACGAGCAGTACTTC. Encoded protein: CASSFTGREVSNEQYF.

V and J are TRBV2 and TRBJ2-1; 11 nucleotides match TRBD2. The CDR3 contains 14 residues. The junction had 4 bases not matched to a gene; V was cut back by 9 bases and J by 3 bases. Per the germline V gene, CDR1 is SNHLY and CDR2 is FYNNEI. CDR3 DNA sequence: TGTGCCAGGGACGGGACTAGCGGCTACAATGAGCAGTTCTTC. Translated: CARDGTSGYNEQFF.

This chain uses TRBV6-1 with TRBJ2-7; D uncertain. With 2 bases removed from V and 0 bases from J, the gap between germline ends came to 8 bases. The CDR3 is 14 residues long. In germline, CDR1 is MNHNS, CDR2 SASEGT. The CDR3 loop is CASSELGSSYEQYF. For the CDR3, the DNA is TGTGCCAGCAGTGAATTGGGCAGCTCCTACGAGCAGTACTTC.

The J gene is TRBJ2-3, the V gene TRBV5-1, with D uncertain. The length of the CDR3 is 13 residues. V lost 0 bases to trimming and J lost 4 bases, with 6 bases between them. The V gene's germline CDR1 is SGHRS and CDR2 YFSETQ. The CDR3 DNA reads as TGCGCCAGCAGCTTGGGGGCCGCAGATACGCAGTATTTT. This translates into CASSLGAADTQYF.

The J gene is TRBJ2-7, the V gene TRBV2, with TRBD1 matching over 7 bases. The J segment lost 0 bases and the V segment lost 11 bases, leaving 7 bases of the junction unmatched. The germline V gene has CDR1 SNHLY and CDR2 FYNNEI. The CDR3 sequence is 13 residues long. CDR3 DNA sequence: TGTGCCGTACAAGGGGGCCTCTCCTACGAGCAGTACTTC. Its translation: CAVQGGLSYEQYF. The whole variable domain, filled in from reference TRBV2 and TRBJ2-7, reads EPEVTQTPSHQVTQMGQEVILRCVPISNHLYFYWYRQILGQKVEFLVSFYNNEISEKSEIFDDQFSVERPDGSNFTLKIRSTKLEDSAMYFCAVQGGLSYEQYFGPGTRLTVT.

The chain links TRBV5-4 to TRBJ1-2, with 8 nucleotides matching TRBD1. V trimming: 5 bases; J trimming: 14 bases; junction bases outside the gene matches: 14. Germline lookup yields CDR1 SGHNT and CDR2 YYREEE (reference sequence). The CDR3 loop spans 13 amino acids. CDR3 coding DNA: TGTGCCAGCAGGCGTGACAGGGGCGGGGTCGGTACCTTC. Its translation is CASRRDRGGVGTF.

The V gene is TRBV27, the J gene TRBJ2-1, with 10 positions matching TRBD2. CDR3 size: 15 residues. CDR1 and CDR2 (germline): MNHEY, SMNVEV (reference sequence). V lost 6 bases and J lost 9; bases outside the gene matches: 11. CDR3 coding DNA: TGTGCCAGCAGATACTCTAGCGGGAGTTCTTCTGAGCAGTTCTTC. Translation gives CASRYSSGSSSEQFF.

J is TRBJ2-5 and V is TRBV27; 9 bases align to TRBD1. The DNA matches TRBJ2-7 better at its end, which makes the J call doubtful. Germline CDR1 is MNHEY and CDR2 is SMNVEV (reference sequence). The CDR3 consists of 16 residues. The DNA for the CDR3 is TGTGCCAGCAGTCCCGCCCCGGGGACAGGGTCCAACGAGCAGTACTTC. This encodes CASSPAPGTGSNEQYF.

The gene calls are TRBV4-1 and TRBJ1-1; 9 bases map to TRBD1. Losses at the gene ends were 3 bases for V and 8 bases for J; bases not matched to a gene: 4. Germline V gene lookup returns CDR1 MGHRA and CDR2 YSYEKL. The CDR3 is made up of 13 amino acids. The CDR3 loop is CASSHPGQGEAFF. CDR3 nucleotides: TGCGCCAGCAGCCACCCCGGACAGGGGGAAGCTTTCTTT.